These 7 T cell receptor beta chains were all obtained from the same sample, sequenced in a study of CD8 T cells in Susac syndrome. A quantity of roughly 0.5 to 1 ug RNA underwent reverse transcription using random hexamers. MiXCR was run by TCRdb on the immunoSEQ multiplex PCR reads, yielding one entry per CDR3 protein. The sample has 110,000 to 150,000 distinct CDR3 sequences, nearly 95% seen once. The sample taken for sequencing was CD8+ T cells from PBMCs. Receptors originate from a human donor in good health.

The chain recombines TRBV7-3 with TRBJ2-1; 12 bases fit TRBD2. CDR3 length: 18 amino acids. Trimming removed 0 bases from V and 0 bases from J; junction bases left unmatched: 3. Germline V lookup: CDR1 SGHTA, CDR2 FQGTGA. The CDR3 spells CASSLTLTSGSSYNEQFF. The CDR3 DNA reads TGTGCCAGCAGCTTAACCTTGACTAGCGGGAGCTCCTACAATGAGCAGTTCTTC.

V usage is TRBV6-5 and J usage is TRBJ2-5; weak D call: TRBD2 (7 bases). The CDR3 is made up of 14 amino acids. V lost 2 bases and J lost 4, with 11 bases in between. Per the germline V gene, CDR1 is MNHEY and CDR2 is SVGAGI. The CDR3 DNA reads as TGTGCCAGCAGTTACGGGGGGGGCAGAGAGACCCAGTACTTC. Its protein product is CASSYGGGRETQYF.

J is TRBJ1-1 and V is TRBV19, with 8 bases fitting TRBD1. This CDR3 contains 12 residues. V was pared by 5 bases and J by 7 bases, with 3 bases of the junction left unmatched. Germline CDR1 reads LNHDA; CDR2 reads SQIVND (reference sequence). The CDR3 DNA sequence: TGTGCCAGTAGTCAGGGGGCTGGTGAAGCTTTCTTT. Amino acid sequence: CASSQGAGEAFF.

Comments on this clonotype: The junction departs from germline at one end; a sequencing error may be responsible. The chain couples TRBV29-1 to TRBJ1-1, with a tentative D call TRBD1 (5 bases). The CDR3 loop spans 14 amino acids. Germline V lookup: CDR1 SQVTM, CDR2 ANQGSEA. For the CDR3, the DNA is TGCAGCGCGCCAAACAGACGGGGGAACGCTGAAGCTTTCTTT. Its translation: CSAPNRRGNAEAFF.

The CDR3 region has the DNA TGTGCCAGCAGCTTAACAGAGGGACTAGCGGGGATCAATGAGCAGTTCTTC. Protein: CASSLTEGLAGINEQFF. This chain links TRBV5-4 with TRBJ2-1; 13 bases line up with TRBD2. CDR1 and CDR2 (germline): SGHNT, YYREEE (reference sequence). The CDR3 consists of 17 residues. V was pared by 2 bases and J by 6 bases, with 8 bases of the junction left unmatched.

This chain joins TRBV9 and TRBJ2-3; D is undetermined. Between the trimmed V and J ends, which lost 4 bases and 2 bases, there was a span of 14 bases. Germline CDR1 is SGDLS and CDR2 is YYNGEE. This CDR3 is 15 amino acids long. CDR3 bases: TGTGCCAGCAGCCCCGAAGTAGCTCTCACAGATACGCAGTATTTT. It yields the protein CASSPEVALTDTQYF. The full variable domain, in which reference TRBV9 and TRBJ2-3 provide the parts outside the CDR3, is DSGVTQTPKHLITATGQRVTLRCSPRSGDLSVYWYQQSLDQGLQFLIQYYNGEERAKGNILERFSAQQFPDLHSELNLSSLELGDSALYFCASSPEVALTDTQYFGPGTRLTVL.

V usage is TRBV27 and J usage is TRBJ1-2; 7 bases agree with TRBD1. The CDR3 sequence is 13 residues long. V lost 8 bases, J lost 3 bases, and 6 bases stayed unmatched. Germline assignment: CDR1 MNHEY and CDR2 SMNVEV (reference sequence). In nucleotides, the CDR3 is TGTGCCAGCGGGGTAGGGACAGACTATGGCTACACCTTC. Protein product: CASGVGTDYGYTF.